This passage covers 12 T cell receptor beta chains from one sample sequenced in a study of blood T cell repertoires in COVID-19. Sequenced by immunoSEQ multiplex PCR; TCRdb stores in-frame clones only, minus some. The table shows approximately 500,000 clones, with 85% to 90% occurring only once. Sequencing input: PBMCs or T cells enriched from blood (not recorded which). The source is a woman aged 35 to 49 who had recovered from COVID-19.

This rearrangement joins TRBV12-5 to TRBJ2-3; D gene ambiguous. This CDR3 region has 10 residues. Germline CDR1 is LGHNT and CDR2 is FRNRAP. Trimming took 7 bases from V and 6 from J, leaving 5 bases between them. The CDR3 sequence: CASAEDTQYF. The CDR3 nucleotides read TGTGCTAGTGCGGAGGATACGCAGTATTTT.

This sequence joins TRBV5-1 and TRBJ2-2, with TRBD1 matching 7 bases. Germline loops: CDR1 SGHRS, CDR2 YFSETQ. Trimming removed 1 base from V and 4 bases from J; junction bases left unmatched: 4. The CDR3 is 15 residues long. CDR3 region: CASSLTGERTGELFF. The DNA of the CDR3 is TGCGCCAGCAGCTTGACAGGGGAACGCACCGGGGAGCTGTTTTTT.

The chain couples TRBV6-5 to TRBJ2-7, with TRBD1 as a possible D gene (5 bases). Trimming shortened V by 5 bases and J by 4 bases, and 15 bases separated the two germline ends. The CDR3 length is 14 residues. The germline V gene encodes CDR1 MNHEY and CDR2 SVGAGI. CDR3: CASSRSSSGYEQYF. Written as DNA, the CDR3 is TGTGCCAGCAGTCGTTCGAGTTCAGGGTACGAGCAGTACTTC.

V is TRBV4-2 and J is TRBJ1-2, with D hard to call. The germline CDR1 and CDR2 sequences are LGHNA and YNFKEQ. The CDR3 has 14 amino acids. Trimming removed 4 bases at V and 2 bases at J, with 11 bases between. The CDR3 coding sequence is TGTGCCAGCAGCCGAGAAGCCTCCAACTATGGCTACACCTTC. Translation gives CASSREASNYGYTF.

The chain carries TRBV9 and TRBJ2-1; 7 bases agree with TRBD1. CDR1 and CDR2 from the germline V gene are SGDLS and YYNGEE. The CDR3 extends over 15 amino acids. Unmatched junction bases numbered 10, after V lost 4 bases and J lost 6 bases. In DNA, the CDR3 is TGTGCCAGCAGCCCATTGACAGGGAATGGCAATGAGCAGTTCTTC. Protein product: CASSPLTGNGNEQFF.

The rearrangement links TRBV19 to TRBJ1-1; TRBD1 agrees at 7 bases. The CDR3 spans 14 residues. V trimming: 5 bases; J trimming: 3 bases; junction bases outside the gene matches: 6. Germline-derived CDR1 and CDR2 are LNHDA and SQIVND (reference sequence). The CDR3 coding sequence is TGTGCCAGTAGTCCCCACAGGGGCTACACTGAAGCTTTCTTT. It is translated as CASSPHRGYTEAFF.

The chain carries TRBV7-6 and TRBJ1-3; 10 nucleotides agree with TRBD1. CDR3 length equals 18 residues. The V and J ends lost 2 bases and 2 bases, in that order; junction bases with no gene match: 9. Germline CDR1 and CDR2: SGHVS and FNYEAQ. The CDR3 sequence is CASSLYGTGVEAGNTIYF. CDR3 sequence (DNA): TGTGCCAGCAGCTTATATGGGACAGGGGTTGAAGCTGGAAACACCATATATTTT.

V and J are TRBV11-2 and TRBJ1-1; 8 bases agree with TRBD1. This CDR3 is built from 15 residues. V shed 4 bases and J 5 bases; nucleotides not matched to a gene: 9. CDR1 is SGHAT and CDR2 is FQNNGV in the germline V gene. CDR3: CASSSRRGLSTEAFF. In nucleotides, the CDR3 is TGTGCCAGCAGCTCCCGCAGGGGGCTTTCTACTGAAGCTTTCTTT.

The chain combines TRBV24-1 with TRBJ2-1; 13 nucleotides line up with TRBD2. Germline values: CDR1 KGHDR, CDR2 SFDVKD. Losses at the gene ends were 7 bases for V and 6 bases for J; bases not matched to a gene: 5. The CDR3 length is 15 residues. CDR3 nucleotide sequence: TGTGCCACCAGCGGACTAGCGGGAGCTCCCAATGAGCAGTTCTTC. It is translated as CATSGLAGAPNEQFF.

The chain has TRBV12-3 or TRBV12-4 and TRBJ1-5; tentative D call: TRBD1 (6 bases). V lost 4 bases and J lost 8, with 12 bases in between. This CDR3 contains 13 residues. This CDR3 reads CASSSAGVEPQHF. The CDR3 DNA is TGTGCCAGCAGTTCTGCAGGGGTTGAGCCCCAGCATTTT.

The rearrangement uses TRBV7-9 and TRBJ2-7; 7 bases are a match to TRBD2. V lost 2 bases to trimming and J lost 6 bases; unmatched junction nucleotides: 7. This CDR3 spans 14 amino acids. Looked up from germline, CDR1 is SEHNR and CDR2 is FQNEAQ (reference sequence). CDR3 DNA: TGTGCCAGCAGCTTAACAGCGGGGAGGACCGAGCAGTACTTC. This gives the protein CASSLTAGRTEQYF.

The chain carries TRBV2 and TRBJ2-7; D is perhaps TRBD2 (6 bases). Deletions cut 0 bases from V and 3 bases from J, with 12 bases between. This CDR3 is 15 amino acids long. Germline values: CDR1 SNHLY, CDR2 FYNNEI. The CDR3 is CASSEASGVFYEQYF. The CDR3 DNA follows: TGTGCCAGCAGTGAAGCTAGCGGAGTTTTCTACGAGCAGTACTTC.